The 19 T cell receptor beta chains in this list originate from one sample, sequenced in a study of T-cell memory formation after mild COVID-19 (dated by TCRdb to about 2021). Receptor amplification or capture employed 5' RACE. The sample was run on an Illumina NovaSeq 6000. The public reads were run again by TCRdb, first through fastp at Q25 and then through MiXCR, and only productive beta chains were kept. Under each unique CDR3 protein, matching rows form one entry showing the most common genes and DNA. A total of over 350,000 distinct CDR3 sequences appear in this sample, approximately 15% of them only once. The ten top clones hold under 25% of the sample. What was sequenced was PBMCs or a T cell subset sorted from them (not recorded which). The source of these receptors is a man between 18 and 35 years old who had mild COVID-19 (a few samples of this study predate the infection). The sample titles of this study are shuffled in the database, so cell type and time point are left out; the donor was told from shared clones.

This rearrangement joins TRBV30 to TRBJ1-1, with D perhaps TRBD1 (5 bases). The germline CDR1 and CDR2 sequences are GTSNPN and SVGIG (reference sequence). Trimming removed 5 bases from V and 0 bases from J, with 16 bases in between. The CDR3 sequence is 15 residues long. The CDR3 protein is CAWADYRNMNTEAFF. CDR3 DNA sequence: TGTGCCTGGGCAGACTACAGGAACATGAACACTGAAGCTTTCTTT.

V is TRBV19 and J is TRBJ1-1, with a tentative D call TRBD1 (5 bases). The CDR3 covers 15 residues. Germline V gene data show CDR1 as LNHDA and CDR2 as SQIVND (reference sequence). V was trimmed by 5 bases and J by 0 bases, leaving 13 bases between them. The chain's CDR3 is CASSGTGLMNTEAFF. Written as DNA, the CDR3 is TGTGCCAGTAGTGGAACGGGACTGATGAACACTGAAGCTTTCTTT.

In its sample, this clonotype was seen a few times. This sequence joins TRBV12-3 or TRBV12-4 and TRBJ2-1, with D unresolved. V lost 3 bases and J lost 6, with 9 bases in between. The CDR3 extends over 13 amino acids. Written as DNA, the CDR3 is TGTGCCAGCAGTTTTGTGAGCCCCAATGAGCAGTTCTTC. It is translated as CASSFVSPNEQFF.

This clonotype has more than one count but fewer than ten. The V call is TRBV20-1, the J call TRBJ2-6; 7 bases agree with TRBD2. There are 14 residues in the CDR3. Unmatched junction bases numbered 3, after V lost 6 bases and J lost 1 base. The germline CDR1 and CDR2 sequences are DFQATT and SNEGSKA (reference sequence). The CDR3: CSAALASGANVLTF. The DNA of the CDR3 is TGCAGTGCCGCACTAGCGTCTGGGGCCAACGTCCTGACTTTC.

The CDR3 spells CASSYGTGGHTIYF. CDR3 DNA: TGCGCCAGCAGCTACGGGACAGGGGGCCACACCATATATTTT. The chain couples TRBV5-1 to TRBJ1-3; 12 nucleotides align to TRBD1. There are 14 residues in the CDR3. Germline V gives CDR1 SGHRS, CDR2 YFSETQ. Trimming removed 3 bases from V and 8 bases from J; junction bases left unmatched: 3.

This clonotype came up many times. The V call is TRBV19, the J call TRBJ1-2; no reliable D call. Trimming removed 7 bases from V and 6 bases from J, with 6 bases in between. This CDR3 comprises 10 residues. Germline lookup yields CDR1 LNHDA and CDR2 SQIVND (reference sequence). The CDR3 spells CASKGNGYTF. Here the CDR3 DNA reads TGTGCCAGTAAAGGGAATGGCTACACCTTC. Complete variable domain (other parts from reference TRBV19 and TRBJ1-2): DGGITQSPKYLFRKEGQNVTLSCEQNLNHDAMYWYRQDPGQGLRLIYYSQIVNDFQKGDIAEGYSVSREKKESFPLTVTSAQKNPTAFYLCASKGNGYTFGSGTRLTVV.

Only a few counts were recorded for this clonotype. The V gene is TRBV4-1, the J gene TRBJ2-1; 11 nucleotides line up with TRBD2. With V trimmed by 7 bases and J by 4 bases, 3 bases remained unmatched. The length of the CDR3 is 14 residues. Germline V CDR1 and CDR2: MGHRA, YSYEKL. CDR3 in amino acids: CASTLAGGYNEQFF. The CDR3 DNA follows: TGCGCCAGCACCCTAGCGGGGGGATACAATGAGCAGTTCTTC.

The table lists this clonotype with a few counts. The gene calls are TRBV7-9 and TRBJ2-1, with D possibly matching TRBD1 (6 bases). The germline CDR1 and CDR2 sequences are SEHNR and FQNEAQ (reference sequence). V was pared by 5 bases and J by 5 bases, with 16 bases between. The CDR3 is 15 residues long. CDR3 DNA sequence: TGTGCCAGCAGCCGCCGGGCCCCAGGGGACAATGAGCAGTTCTTC. As protein: CASSRRAPGDNEQFF.

This clonotype was counted a few times. This chain connects TRBV18 to TRBJ2-7; 11 bases are shared with TRBD1. V was clipped by 4 bases and J by 5 bases; unmatched bases: 4. The CDR3 spans 14 residues. CDR1 and CDR2 from the germline V gene are KGHSH and LQKENI. The CDR3 coding sequence is TGTGCCAGCTCACGGGACAGGGGGTCCCACGAGCAGTACGTC. This translates into CASSRDRGSHEQYV.

This clonotype was picked up a small number of times. V is TRBV28 and J is TRBJ1-2; D remains unclear. CDR1 and CDR2 (germline): MDHEN, SYDVKM. The ends were cut back, 4 bases at V and 4 bases at J, with 7 bases in the middle. The CDR3 is 12 residues long. The CDR3 loop is CASSYRLYGYTF. In DNA form, the CDR3 reads TGTGCCAGCAGTTACCGACTCTATGGCTACACCTTC.

This clonotype has more than one count but fewer than ten. The chain recombines TRBV28 with TRBJ1-5; D remains unclear. The germline gives CDR1 MDHEN, CDR2 SYDVKM. The CDR3 loop spans 12 amino acids. The V end lost 8 bases, the J end lost 4 bases, and 9 bases lay between the germline ends. The CDR3 spells CASDFTNQPQHF. The CDR3, as DNA: TGTGCCAGCGATTTTACGAATCAGCCCCAGCATTTT.

This clonotype was counted only a few times. The rearrangement links TRBV28 to TRBJ2-2, with 10 bases that match TRBD1. Germline CDR1 reads MDHEN; CDR2 reads SYDVKM. This CDR3 has 16 residues. J lost 4 bases, V lost 8 bases, and 10 bases had no gene match. In DNA, the CDR3 is TGTGCCAGCCAGGGAGCGGGACAGGGGACCACCGGGGAGCTGTTTTTT. It translates to CASQGAGQGTTGELFF. The entire variable domain, with the rest obtained from reference TRBV28 and TRBJ2-2, is as follows: DVKVTQSSRYLVKRTGEKVFLECVQDMDHENMFWYRQDPGLGLRLIYFSYDVKMKEKGDIPEGYSVSREKKERFSLILESASTNQTSMYLCASQGAGQGTTGELFFGEGSRLTVL.

This clonotype was recorded a few times. The chain combines TRBV5-5 with TRBJ2-5; tentative D call: TRBD2 (6 bases). V was clipped by 4 bases and J by 7 bases, with 17 bases between them. Germline V gene data show CDR1 as SGHKS and CDR2 as YYEKEE (reference sequence). The CDR3 runs 14 residues. CDR3 protein: CASSQGLQSGTQYF. CDR3 nucleotide sequence: TGTGCCAGCAGCCAGGGACTTCAAAGTGGGACCCAGTACTTC.

This clonotype was found a few times. The chain has TRBV7-2 and TRBJ2-1; 10 bases align to TRBD1. The V gene end was trimmed by 5 bases and the J gene end by 9 bases; junction bases not matched to a gene: 7. Per the germline V gene, CDR1 is SGHTA and CDR2 is FQGNSA. There are 14 residues in the CDR3. CDR3 bases: TGTGCCAGCAGCCGGACAGGGGGGGAGGGTGAGCAGTTCTTC. It translates to CASSRTGGEGEQFF.

This clonotype was counted a few times. The J gene is TRBJ1-2, the V gene TRBV12-3 or TRBV12-4; possibly TRBD1 for D (6 bases). The CDR3 spans 15 residues. The germline V and J ends were trimmed by 5 bases and 5 bases, with 18 bases remaining between them. The CDR3: CASSLDRTALYGYTF. For the CDR3, the DNA is TGTGCCAGCAGTCTAGACAGGACAGCATTATATGGCTACACCTTC.

The V and J genes are TRBV5-8 and TRBJ1-5; D is unclear. Germline V lookup: CDR1 SGHTS, CDR2 YDEGEE. CDR3 size: 16 residues. Trimming pared 0 bases from V and 2 bases from J, leaving 12 bases between. DNA for the CDR3: TGTGCCAGCAGCTTGGAACTGGGTGGGGGCAATCAGCCCCAGCATTTT. This sequence encodes CASSLELGGGNQPQHF.

The rearrangement links TRBV27 to TRBJ1-2; D possibly corresponds to TRBD1 (5 bases). V gave up 6 bases and J gave up 4 bases, with 18 bases separating them. Germline V gene lookup returns CDR1 MNHEY and CDR2 SMNVEV (reference sequence). The length of the CDR3 is 15 residues. In nucleotides, the CDR3 is TGTGCCAGCAGGGACTACCCGGGACCAAGCTATGGCTACACCTTC. It encodes CASRDYPGPSYGYTF.

The V call is TRBV4-1, the J call TRBJ1-2; D unresolved. Germline CDR1 is MGHRA and CDR2 is YSYEKL. The V end was cut by 0 bases, the J end by 1 base, with 15 bases between. This CDR3 is 17 amino acids long. Written as DNA, the CDR3 is TGCGCCAGCAGCCAAGATTTGAGAAGGGCACTTAACTATGGCTACACCTTC. Translating it yields CASSQDLRRALNYGYTF.

CDR3 sequence reads: CASSPGWDIAYEQYF. The CDR3 DNA reads TGTGCCAGCAGCCCGGGATGGGACATTGCTTACGAGCAGTACTTC. The V gene is TRBV7-9, the J gene TRBJ2-7, with a possible D match to TRBD1 (6 bases). V was shortened by 5 bases and J by 4 bases, with 18 bases between the two germline ends. CDR1 and CDR2 (germline): SEHNR, FQNEAQ (reference sequence). CDR3 length equals 15 residues.